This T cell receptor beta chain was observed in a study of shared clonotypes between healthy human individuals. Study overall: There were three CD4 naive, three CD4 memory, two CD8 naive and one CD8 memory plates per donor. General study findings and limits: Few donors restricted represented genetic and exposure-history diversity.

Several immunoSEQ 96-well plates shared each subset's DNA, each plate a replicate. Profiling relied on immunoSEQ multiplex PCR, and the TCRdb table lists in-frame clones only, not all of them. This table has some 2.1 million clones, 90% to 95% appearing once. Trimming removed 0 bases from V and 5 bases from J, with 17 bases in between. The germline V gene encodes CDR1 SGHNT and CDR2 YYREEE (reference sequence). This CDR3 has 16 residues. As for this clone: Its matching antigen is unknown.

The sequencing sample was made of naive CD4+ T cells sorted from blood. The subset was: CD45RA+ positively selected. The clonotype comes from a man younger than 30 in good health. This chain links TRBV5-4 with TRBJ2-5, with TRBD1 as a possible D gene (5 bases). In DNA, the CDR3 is TGTGCCAGCAGCTTGGAAGGCAGGGTTTCGTATGAGACCCAGTACTTC. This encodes CASSLEGRVSYETQYF.